This T cell receptor beta chain was identified in a study of T cells after yellow fever vaccination. On the study more broadly: With SMART-Seq v4 Ultra Low Input, the fractions containing low cell numbers were prepared. General observations from the study: Subsequent booster samples again held most clones from primary vaccination (96% CD4, about 90% CD8). Shared CD4/CD8 clonotypes were a small share, likely from convergent recombination.

The authors made TCR cDNA by 5'RACE template switching, adding a universal primer site and UMIs. Using its own MiXCR run on the 5' RACE reads, TCRdb lists one record per CDR3 protein. The sample carries some 52,000 distinct CDR3 sequences, around 6.7% recorded once. CDR3 size: 13 residues. V gave up 5 bases and J gave up 7 bases; unmatched junction bases: 5. Germline CDR1 and CDR2: SEHNR and FQNEAQ (reference sequence). This clonotype was seen many times. The sequence was obtained from a man between 18 and 29 years old who received the YFV17D yellow fever vaccine. The gene calls are TRBV7-9 and TRBJ1-5; 7 bases fit TRBD1. The sample consisted of CD8+ T cells not binding an NS4B(214-222) dextramer, sorted from PBMCs, taken 45 days after the first yellow fever vaccination. DNA of the CDR3: TGTGCCAGCAGCAGGGGGCCGGGGCAGCCCCAGCATTTT. Translation: CASSRGPGQPQHF.